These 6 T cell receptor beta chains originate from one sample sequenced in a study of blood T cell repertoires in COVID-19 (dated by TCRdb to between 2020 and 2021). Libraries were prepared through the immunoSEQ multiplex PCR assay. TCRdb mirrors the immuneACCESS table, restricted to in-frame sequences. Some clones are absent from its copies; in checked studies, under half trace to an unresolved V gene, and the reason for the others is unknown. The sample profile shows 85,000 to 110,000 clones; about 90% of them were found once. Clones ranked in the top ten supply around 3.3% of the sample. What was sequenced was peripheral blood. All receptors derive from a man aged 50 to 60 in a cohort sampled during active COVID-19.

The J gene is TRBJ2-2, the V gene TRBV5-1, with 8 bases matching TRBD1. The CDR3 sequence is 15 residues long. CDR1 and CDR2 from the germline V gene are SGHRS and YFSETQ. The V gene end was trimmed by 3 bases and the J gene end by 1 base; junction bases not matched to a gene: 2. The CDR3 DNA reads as TGCGCCAGCAGCTACGGACAGGGGAACACCGGGGAGCTGTTTTTT. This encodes CASSYGQGNTGELFF.

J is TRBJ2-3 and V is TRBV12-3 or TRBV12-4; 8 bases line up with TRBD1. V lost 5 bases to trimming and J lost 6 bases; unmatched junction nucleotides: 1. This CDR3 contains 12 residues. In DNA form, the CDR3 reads TGTGCCAGCAGTAGGGACAGGGATACGCAGTATTTT. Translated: CASSRDRDTQYF.

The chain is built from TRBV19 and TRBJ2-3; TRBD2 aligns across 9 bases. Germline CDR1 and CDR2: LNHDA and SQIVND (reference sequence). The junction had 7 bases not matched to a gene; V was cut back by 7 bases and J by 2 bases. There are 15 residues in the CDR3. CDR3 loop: CASTLAGATTDTQYF. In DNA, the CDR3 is TGTGCCAGTACGTTAGCGGGGGCTACCACAGATACGCAGTATTTT.

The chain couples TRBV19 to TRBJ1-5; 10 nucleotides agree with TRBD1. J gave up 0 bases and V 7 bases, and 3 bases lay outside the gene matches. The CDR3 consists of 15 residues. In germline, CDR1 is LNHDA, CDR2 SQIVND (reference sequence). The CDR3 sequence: CASTGQGNSNQPQHF. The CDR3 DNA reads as TGTGCCAGTACGGGACAGGGGAATAGCAATCAGCCCCAGCATTTT.

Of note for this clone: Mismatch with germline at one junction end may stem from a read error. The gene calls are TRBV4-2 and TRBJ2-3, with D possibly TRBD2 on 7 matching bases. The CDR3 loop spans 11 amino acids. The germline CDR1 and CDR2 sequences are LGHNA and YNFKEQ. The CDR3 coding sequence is TGTGCCAGCAGCCAAGACGGGGGGCTGAATTTT. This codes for CASSQDGGLNF.

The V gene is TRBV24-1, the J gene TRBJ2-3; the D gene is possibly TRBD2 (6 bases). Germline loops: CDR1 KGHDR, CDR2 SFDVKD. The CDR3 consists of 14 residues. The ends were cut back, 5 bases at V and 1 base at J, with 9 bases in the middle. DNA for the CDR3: TGTGCCACCAGTGGGGCTAGCGGCACAGATACGCAGTATTTT. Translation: CATSGASGTDTQYF.